This is a list of T cell receptor beta chains from one sample in a study of shared clonotypes between healthy human individuals. Profiled with immunoSEQ multiplex PCR; TCRdb holds only in-frame clones, not every one. The data show 660,000 or so clones, 95% to 96% seen once. The sequenced material came from naive CD8+ T cells sorted from blood. The receptor source for this set is a woman aged 30 to 39 in good health. Each CDR3 is given with its conserved first and last residue. The D gene is left open where the match is weak. Clone size is shown for a subset of rows, as once, few, many or a class of expanded clone.

CDR3 length: 15; clone size: once; J gene: TRBJ2-1; V gene: TRBV19; D gene: TRBD2; CDR3 protein: CASSPASGGYNEQFF; CDR3 DNA: TGTGCCAGTAGTCCGGCCAGCGGGGGCTACAATGAGCAGTTCTTC
CDR3 length: 14; clone size: -; J gene: TRBJ2-1; V gene: TRBV28; D gene: TRBD2; CDR3 protein: CASNPAGPYNEQFF; CDR3 DNA: TGTGCCAGCAACCCAGCGGGACCCTACAATGAGCAGTTCTTC
CDR3 length: 14; clone size: -; J gene: TRBJ1-1; V gene: TRBV5-4; D gene: -; CDR3 protein: CASSFQGAGTEAFF; CDR3 DNA: TGTGCCAGCAGCTTTCAGGGCGCGGGTACTGAAGCTTTCTTT
CDR3 length: 15; clone size: -; J gene: TRBJ2-7; V gene: TRBV2; D gene: TRBD1; CDR3 protein: CASSAARQGFVEQYF; CDR3 DNA: TGTGCCAGCAGTGCCGCCAGACAGGGCTTCGTCGAGCAGTACTTC
CDR3 length: 16; clone size: -; J gene: TRBJ2-1; V gene: TRBV5-1; D gene: -; CDR3 protein: CASSPDDSYSYNEQFF; CDR3 DNA: TGCGCCAGCAGCCCCGACGACAGTTACTCCTACAATGAGCAGTTCTTC
CDR3 length: 15; clone size: -; J gene: TRBJ2-1; V gene: TRBV15; D gene: -; CDR3 protein: CATSREAPHYNEQFF; CDR3 DNA: TGTGCCACCAGCAGAGAGGCTCCCCATTACAATGAGCAGTTCTTC
CDR3 length: 13; clone size: -; J gene: TRBJ1-1; V gene: TRBV28; D gene: TRBD1; CDR3 protein: CASSPGGNTEAFF; CDR3 DNA: TGTGCCAGCAGCCCAGGGGGAAACACTGAAGCTTTCTTT
CDR3 length: 13; clone size: -; J gene: TRBJ2-3; V gene: TRBV7-6; D gene: -; CDR3 protein: CASSPGGTDTQYF; CDR3 DNA: TGTGCCAGCAGCCCAGGGGGCACAGATACGCAGTATTTT
CDR3 length: 16; clone size: -; J gene: TRBJ2-2; V gene: TRBV10-3; D gene: TRBD1; CDR3 protein: CAISDGQGNEDGELFF; CDR3 DNA: TGTGCCATCAGTGATGGACAGGGTAATGAGGACGGGGAGCTGTTTTTT
CDR3 length: 15; clone size: once; J gene: TRBJ2-7; V gene: TRBV27; D gene: TRBD2; CDR3 protein: CASRSFSGSLDEQYF; CDR3 DNA: TGTGCCAGCAGATCATTTAGCGGGAGTCTCGACGAGCAGTACTTC
CDR3 length: 11; clone size: once; J gene: TRBJ2-3; V gene: TRBV29-1; D gene: -; CDR3 protein: CSVLLLSTQYF; CDR3 DNA: TGCAGCGTTCTACTACTAAGTACGCAGTATTTT
CDR3 length: 13; clone size: -; J gene: TRBJ2-7; V gene: TRBV27; D gene: -; CDR3 protein: CASSFGASYEQYF; CDR3 DNA: TGTGCCAGCAGTTTCGGCGCGTCCTACGAGCAGTACTTC
CDR3 length: 16; clone size: -; J gene: TRBJ2-5; V gene: TRBV27; D gene: -; CDR3 protein: CASSSGHPHGQETQYF; CDR3 DNA: TGTGCCAGCAGTAGCGGGCATCCACACGGGCAAGAGACCCAGTACTTC
CDR3 length: 13; clone size: -; J gene: TRBJ2-1; V gene: TRBV29-1; D gene: -; CDR3 protein: CSVEAGHDNEQFF; CDR3 DNA: TGCAGCGTTGAGGCAGGGCACGACAATGAGCAGTTCTTC
CDR3 length: 15; clone size: -; J gene: TRBJ2-7; V gene: TRBV10-2; D gene: -; CDR3 protein: CASSESGTPFYEQYF; CDR3 DNA: TGCGCCAGCAGTGAAAGCGGCACTCCCTTCTACGAGCAGTACTTC
CDR3 length: 16; clone size: -; J gene: TRBJ2-1; V gene: TRBV5-1; D gene: TRBD2; CDR3 protein: CASSLDSSGRFVEQFF; CDR3 DNA: TGCGCCAGCAGCTTGGACTCTAGCGGGAGGTTCGTCGAGCAGTTCTTC
CDR3 length: 13; clone size: -; J gene: TRBJ2-1; V gene: TRBV19; D gene: -; CDR3 protein: CASSIVQVDEQFF; CDR3 DNA: TGTGCCAGTAGTATAGTTCAGGTGGATGAGCAGTTCTTC
CDR3 length: 12; clone size: -; J gene: TRBJ2-3; V gene: TRBV13; D gene: -; CDR3 protein: CASSLSSDTQYF; CDR3 DNA: TGTGCCAGCAGCTTAAGTTCAGATACGCAGTATTTT
CDR3 length: 17; clone size: -; J gene: TRBJ2-3; V gene: TRBV9; D gene: -; CDR3 protein: CASSVDSSGRDTDTQYF; CDR3 DNA: TGTGCCAGCAGCGTAGATTCATCCGGGAGAGACACAGATACGCAGTATTTT
CDR3 length: 14; clone size: -; J gene: TRBJ2-5; V gene: TRBV9; D gene: -; CDR3 protein: CASSVGGGGETQYF; CDR3 DNA: TGTGCCAGCAGCGTAGGAGGGGGTGGAGAGACCCAGTACTTC
CDR3 length: 17; clone size: once; J gene: TRBJ2-2; V gene: TRBV5-4; D gene: TRBD2; CDR3 protein: CASSTGTSGMNTGELFF; CDR3 DNA: TGTGCCAGCAGCACTGGGACTAGCGGGATGAACACCGGGGAGCTGTTTTTT
CDR3 length: 12; clone size: once; J gene: TRBJ1-5; V gene: TRBV27; D gene: -; CDR3 protein: CASSSSAAEEHF; CDR3 DNA: TGTGCCAGCAGTTCATCGGCCGCTGAAGAGCATTTT
CDR3 length: 15; clone size: -; J gene: TRBJ2-5; V gene: TRBV13; D gene: -; CDR3 protein: CASSLKGGGDETQYF; CDR3 DNA: TGTGCCAGCAGCTTAAAAGGGGGAGGGGATGAGACCCAGTACTTC
CDR3 length: 14; clone size: -; J gene: TRBJ2-2; V gene: TRBV30; D gene: -; CDR3 protein: CAWSGEGVTGELFF; CDR3 DNA: TGTGCCTGGAGTGGTGAAGGGGTAACCGGGGAGCTGTTTTTT
CDR3 length: 16; clone size: -; J gene: TRBJ2-7; V gene: TRBV4-2; D gene: TRBD1; CDR3 protein: CASSPLGDRGNYEQYF; CDR3 DNA: TGTGCCAGCAGCCCCCTGGGTGACAGGGGGAACTACGAGCAGTACTTC
CDR3 length: 16; clone size: once; J gene: TRBJ2-2; V gene: TRBV27; D gene: TRBD1; CDR3 protein: CASSPGTGAHTGELFF; CDR3 DNA: TGTGCCAGCAGTCCGGGGACAGGGGCCCACACCGGGGAGCTGTTTTTT
CDR3 length: 13; clone size: -; J gene: TRBJ2-7; V gene: TRBV11-2; D gene: -; CDR3 protein: CASSLGVDHEQYF; CDR3 DNA: TGTGCCAGCAGCTTAGGGGTAGACCACGAGCAGTACTTC
CDR3 length: 13; clone size: -; J gene: TRBJ2-7; V gene: TRBV9; D gene: -; CDR3 protein: CASSVGGGHEQYF; CDR3 DNA: TGTGCCAGCAGCGTAGGGGGCGGGCACGAGCAGTACTTC
CDR3 length: 14; clone size: -; J gene: TRBJ2-7; V gene: TRBV19; D gene: -; CDR3 protein: CASSIGGPLHEQYF; CDR3 DNA: TGTGCCAGTAGTATCGGCGGACCTCTTCACGAGCAGTACTTC
CDR3 length: 15; clone size: -; J gene: TRBJ1-3; V gene: TRBV28; D gene: -; CDR3 protein: CASSLSRSSGNTIYF; CDR3 DNA: TGTGCCAGCAGTTTATCCAGGAGCTCTGGAAACACCATATATTTT
CDR3 length: 18; clone size: -; J gene: TRBJ2-3; V gene: TRBV7-8; D gene: TRBD2; CDR3 protein: CASSLGWASGRGPDTQYF; CDR3 DNA: TGTGCCAGCAGCTTGGGTTGGGCTAGCGGGAGAGGGCCAGATACGCAGTATTTT
CDR3 length: 15; clone size: -; J gene: TRBJ2-3; V gene: TRBV19; D gene: TRBD2; CDR3 protein: CASSTRLAGADTQYF; CDR3 DNA: TGTGCCAGTAGTACCCGACTAGCGGGGGCAGATACGCAGTATTTT
CDR3 length: 14; clone size: -; J gene: TRBJ1-3; V gene: TRBV28; D gene: -; CDR3 protein: CASSLLVSGNTIYF; CDR3 DNA: TGTGCCAGCAGTTTGCTGGTGAGTGGAAACACCATATATTTT
CDR3 length: 16; clone size: -; J gene: TRBJ2-2; V gene: TRBV27; D gene: TRBD1; CDR3 protein: CASSAPGQGVAGELFF; CDR3 DNA: TGTGCCAGCAGTGCACCGGGACAGGGGGTAGCCGGGGAGCTGTTTTTT
CDR3 length: 17; clone size: -; J gene: TRBJ2-2; V gene: TRBV5-1; D gene: -; CDR3 protein: CASSLGVTAPSSGELFF; CDR3 DNA: TGCGCCAGCAGCTTGGGGGTCACCGCACCGTCTTCGGGGGAGCTGTTTTTT
CDR3 length: 15; clone size: -; J gene: TRBJ2-7; V gene: TRBV10-1; D gene: -; CDR3 protein: CASSESTGASYEQYF; CDR3 DNA: TGCGCCAGCAGTGAGTCGACGGGGGCCTCCTACGAGCAGTACTTC
CDR3 length: 13; clone size: -; J gene: TRBJ2-7; V gene: TRBV27; D gene: -; CDR3 protein: CASSPLLGYEQYF; CDR3 DNA: TGTGCCAGCAGTCCCCTATTGGGCTACGAGCAGTACTTC
CDR3 length: 16; clone size: -; J gene: TRBJ2-7; V gene: TRBV19; D gene: TRBD2; CDR3 protein: CASSISSSGGTYEQYF; CDR3 DNA: TGTGCCAGTAGTATTTCATCCAGCGGGGGGACCTACGAGCAGTACTTC
CDR3 length: 16; clone size: -; J gene: TRBJ2-3; V gene: TRBV10-1; D gene: TRBD2; CDR3 protein: CASSLETSDSTDTQYF; CDR3 DNA: TGCGCCAGCAGTCTCGAGACTAGCGATAGCACAGATACGCAGTATTTT
CDR3 length: 10; clone size: -; J gene: TRBJ2-7; V gene: TRBV2; D gene: -; CDR3 protein: CASGAYEQYF; CDR3 DNA: TGTGCCAGCGGAGCCTACGAGCAGTACTTC
CDR3 length: 13; clone size: -; J gene: TRBJ2-1; V gene: TRBV18; D gene: -; CDR3 protein: CASETTSYNEQFF; CDR3 DNA: TGTGCCAGCGAAACAACTTCCTACAATGAGCAGTTCTTC
CDR3 length: 15; clone size: -; J gene: TRBJ1-3; V gene: TRBV4-1; D gene: -; CDR3 protein: CASSQDSREGNTIYF; CDR3 DNA: TGCGCCAGCAGCCAAGATAGCCGCGAGGGAAACACCATATATTTT
CDR3 length: 14; clone size: -; J gene: TRBJ2-5; V gene: TRBV5-1; D gene: TRBD1; CDR3 protein: CASSLAGGEETQYF; CDR3 DNA: TGCGCCAGCAGCTTGGCAGGGGGCGAGGAGACCCAGTACTTC
CDR3 length: 15; clone size: -; J gene: TRBJ2-7; V gene: TRBV4-2; D gene: TRBD2; CDR3 protein: CASSPTGLAGVEQYF; CDR3 DNA: TGTGCCAGCAGCCCAACGGGACTAGCGGGAGTCGAGCAGTACTTC
CDR3 length: 13; clone size: -; J gene: TRBJ1-2; V gene: TRBV27; D gene: -; CDR3 protein: CASQADPSGGYTF; CDR3 DNA: TGTGCCAGCCAAGCGGACCCTTCTGGGGGCTACACCTTC
CDR3 length: 15; clone size: -; J gene: TRBJ2-3; V gene: TRBV19; D gene: TRBD1; CDR3 protein: CASSIGRGRTDTQYF; CDR3 DNA: TGTGCCAGTAGTATAGGCAGGGGGCGGACAGATACGCAGTATTTT
CDR3 length: 16; clone size: -; J gene: TRBJ1-3; V gene: TRBV2; D gene: -; CDR3 protein: CATGGKGKYSGNTIYF; CDR3 DNA: TGTGCCACCGGGGGAAAGGGAAAATACTCTGGAAACACCATATATTTT
CDR3 length: 16; clone size: -; J gene: TRBJ2-3; V gene: TRBV5-6; D gene: TRBD2; CDR3 protein: CASSLRLAGVTDTQYF; CDR3 DNA: TGTGCCAGCAGCCTCCGACTAGCGGGGGTAACAGATACGCAGTATTTT
CDR3 length: 13; clone size: -; J gene: TRBJ1-5; V gene: TRBV2; D gene: -; CDR3 protein: CATQDGGNQPQHF; CDR3 DNA: TGTGCCACTCAGGACGGAGGGAATCAGCCCCAGCATTTT
CDR3 length: 15; clone size: -; J gene: TRBJ2-7; V gene: TRBV7-3; D gene: TRBD1; CDR3 protein: CASSLATGGIYEQYF; CDR3 DNA: TGTGCCAGCAGCTTAGCGACAGGGGGCATATACGAGCAGTACTTC
CDR3 length: 15; clone size: -; J gene: TRBJ1-1; V gene: TRBV7-6; D gene: -; CDR3 protein: CASSLEGPWDTEAFF; CDR3 DNA: TGTGCCAGCAGCTTAGAGGGACCATGGGACACTGAAGCTTTCTTT